Here is one T cell receptor (beta chain) with its context. Antigen: not known. These data are taken from a study of radiation and T cells in renal cell carcinoma. General study findings and limits: In blood, top tumor clones expanded by 2 weeks, shrinking by 4.

Assay used: immunoSEQ multiplex PCR; TCRdb lists only in-frame clones, some missing. The sample yields more than 60,000 clones, around four fifths seen once. Time point noted: blood 4 weeks post-SBRT, at nephrectomy. Specified treatment: 15 Gy SBRT to primary tumor, nephrectomy 4 weeks later. Nephrectomy followed 15 Gy stereotactic body radiation by 4 weeks. The TCR comes from a woman aged 55-69 years with renal cell carcinoma. Sequenced here: blood, sampled from a patient whose treatment included radiotherapy and nephrectomy.

In DNA form, the CDR3 reads TGTGCCAGCAGCAAAGGAGAGTACACTGAAGCTTTCTTT. This gives the protein CASSKGEYTEAFF. This chain links TRBV11-2 with TRBJ1-1; D remains unclear. The CDR3 contains 13 residues. V gave up 5 bases and J gave up 3 bases, with 10 bases separating them. Germline values: CDR1 SGHAT, CDR2 FQNNGV. Full variable domain (rest looked up from reference TRBV11-2 and TRBJ1-1): EAGVAQSPRYKIIEKRQSVAFWCNPISGHATLYWYQQILGQGPKLLIQFQNNGVVDDSQLPKDRFSAERLKGVDSTLKIQPAKLEDSAVYLCASSKGEYTEAFFGQGTRLTVV.